One sample yielded the 15 T cell receptor beta chains listed below, sequenced in a study of T-cell reconstitution after alpha-beta-depleted transplantation in children. Unique molecular identifiers were used in preparing the TCRbeta library. TCRdb reprocessed the PCR reads via MiXCR and lists one record per CDR3 protein. The data show about 400,000 distinct CDR3 sequences, roughly 22% seen once. The input for sequencing was PBMCs from the stem cell graft donor, taken from the stem cell graft. These receptor sequences come from a human donor who donated a stem cell graft to a child with acute myeloid leukemia.

V gene TRBV29-1 combines with J gene TRBJ2-4; either TRBD1 or TRBD2 may fit D (5 bases each). Germline CDR1 reads SQVTM; CDR2 reads ANQGSEA. There are 14 residues in the CDR3. V lost 7 bases and J 0 bases, leaving 13 bases between the germline ends. The CDR3 nucleotides are TGCAGCGCACGGGGACGGCTAGCCAAAAACATTCAGTACTTC. This codes for CSARGRLAKNIQYF.

This clonotype showed up many times. V usage is TRBV12-3 or TRBV12-4 and J usage is TRBJ2-1; D might be TRBD2 (6 bases). The CDR3 extends over 16 amino acids. Trimming cost V 6 bases and J 1 base, with 16 bases left between them. The CDR3 protein is CASSTSGFGSYNEQFF. The CDR3 region has the DNA TGTGCCAGCAGCACGAGCGGGTTTGGGTCCTACAATGAGCAGTTCTTC.

This clonotype came up a few times. The rearrangement joins TRBV7-2 to TRBJ2-3; no clear D. The V and J ends lost 1 base and 0 bases respectively, with 11 bases between them. Germline V lookup: CDR1 SGHTA, CDR2 FQGNSA. CDR3 size: 16 residues. The CDR3, as DNA: TGTGCCAGCAGCTTAGTGAGCGATACTAGCACAGATACGCAGTATTTT. Translated, it gives CASSLVSDTSTDTQYF.

This clonotype was seen more than once but under ten times. The chain carries TRBV7-6 and TRBJ2-1; D possibly corresponds to TRBD2 (6 bases). Between the trimmed V and J ends, which lost 4 bases and 5 bases, there was a span of 18 bases. The CDR3 extends over 16 amino acids. The germline CDR1 and CDR2 sequences are SGHVS and FNYEAQ. CDR3 in amino acids: CASSSTRAGSNNEQFF. CDR3 DNA: TGTGCCAGCAGCTCCACCAGAGCGGGCTCAAACAATGAGCAGTTCTTC.

This clonotype has a single count. The chain is built from TRBV6-2 or TRBV6-3 and TRBJ2-7; D gene uncertain. Germline loops: CDR1 MNHEY, CDR2 SVGEGT. V lost 8 bases and J 3 bases, leaving 11 bases between the germline ends. The CDR3 runs to 12 residues. As DNA, the CDR3 is TGTGCCAGCGGGAAAAGAAGCTACGAGCAGTACTTC. Encoded protein: CASGKRSYEQYF.

This clonotype was detected only a few times. The chain joins TRBV12-3 or TRBV12-4 to TRBJ1-3, with D perhaps matching TRBD1 (6 bases). This CDR3 is 15 amino acids long. Trimming cost V 9 bases and J 0 bases, with 15 bases left between them. CDR3 region: CASKRQAASGNTIYF. The CDR3 nucleotides are TGTGCCAGTAAAAGACAGGCCGCCTCTGGAAACACCATATATTTT.

The rearrangement joins TRBV28 to TRBJ2-1, with D unresolved. CDR1 is MDHEN, CDR2 SYDVKM, per germline. The V end was cut by 2 bases, the J end by 7 bases, with 6 bases between. The CDR3 totals 12 residues. CDR3 coding DNA: TGTGCCAGCAGTTTAGTAACAAATGAGCAGTTCTTC. Protein: CASSLVTNEQFF.

This clonotype was detected a few times. The chain has TRBV20-1 and TRBJ1-2; D unclear. With 4 bases removed from V and 4 bases from J, the gap between germline ends came to 13 bases. This CDR3 spans 13 amino acids. Looked up from germline, CDR1 is DFQATT and CDR2 is SNEGSKA (reference sequence). The CDR3 DNA reads as TGCAGTGCTACAAAGGCAGGAACCTATGGCTACACCTTC. It is translated as CSATKAGTYGYTF.

This clonotype was detected only a few times. This sequence joins TRBV24-1 and TRBJ2-2; tentative D call: TRBD2 (5 bases). This CDR3 has 14 amino acids. Trimming cost V 7 bases and J 5 bases, with 13 bases left between them. CDR1 is KGHDR and CDR2 is SFDVKD in the germline V gene. The CDR3, as DNA: TGTGCCACCAGCATTACCGGGAAGACCGGGGAGCTGTTTTTT. Its translation is CATSITGKTGELFF.

This chain links TRBV27 with TRBJ1-1; 8 nucleotides line up with TRBD1. Germline-derived CDR1 and CDR2 are MNHEY and SMNVEV (reference sequence). Unmatched junction bases numbered 11, after V lost 6 bases and J lost 5 bases. The CDR3 contains 15 residues. Here the CDR3 DNA reads TGTGCCAGCAGGTTTCTCTTACAGGGGGAGACTGAAGCTTTCTTT. Encoded protein: CASRFLLQGETEAFF.

The sample holds many counts of this clonotype. The gene calls are TRBV12-3 or TRBV12-4 and TRBJ2-1; 13 bases agree with TRBD2. V gave up 5 bases and J gave up 7 bases; unmatched junction bases: 11. The CDR3 consists of 17 residues. The CDR3: CASSLLGLAGARNEQFF. The CDR3 DNA reads TGTGCCAGCAGTCTATTAGGACTAGCGGGAGCGAGGAATGAGCAGTTCTTC.

This clonotype was detected many times. This chain links TRBV29-1 with TRBJ2-7; D possibly corresponds to TRBD2 (6 bases). V lost 5 bases, J lost 3 bases, and 8 bases lay in between. CDR1 and CDR2 from the germline V gene are SQVTM and ANQGSEA. There are 11 residues in the CDR3. CDR3 sequence: CSVRGLYEQYF. In DNA, the CDR3 is TGCAGCGTTCGGGGACTCTACGAGCAGTACTTC.

The chain combines TRBV20-1 with TRBJ2-1, with TRBD1 matching 11 bases. The germline V gene encodes CDR1 DFQATT and CDR2 SNEGSKA (reference sequence). V trimming: 4 bases; J trimming: 5 bases; junction bases outside the gene matches: 4. This CDR3 has 14 residues. CDR3 bases: TGCAGTGCTACGGGGACAGGGGGTCACAATGAGCAGTTCTTC. Its protein is CSATGTGGHNEQFF.

This clonotype showed up many times. The chain carries TRBV19 and TRBJ2-1, with D tentatively TRBD1 or TRBD2 (6 bases each). The CDR3 extends over 15 amino acids. Germline-derived CDR1 and CDR2 are LNHDA and SQIVND (reference sequence). V lost 7 bases and J lost 0, with 13 bases in between. The chain's CDR3 is CASTRDTYSYNEQFF. As DNA, the CDR3 is TGTGCCAGTACGCGGGACACATACTCCTACAATGAGCAGTTCTTC.

J is TRBJ2-5 and V is TRBV5-1; perhaps D is TRBD1 or TRBD2 (5 bases each). Per the germline V gene, CDR1 is SGHRS and CDR2 is YFSETQ. V dropped 8 bases and J dropped 5 bases, with 28 bases sitting between them. The CDR3 loop spans 17 amino acids. Written as DNA, the CDR3 is TGCGCCAGTACCCCTGGCAGGGAGAAGCGTCGGTTGGAGACCCAGTACTTC. Its protein product is CASTPGREKRRLETQYF.